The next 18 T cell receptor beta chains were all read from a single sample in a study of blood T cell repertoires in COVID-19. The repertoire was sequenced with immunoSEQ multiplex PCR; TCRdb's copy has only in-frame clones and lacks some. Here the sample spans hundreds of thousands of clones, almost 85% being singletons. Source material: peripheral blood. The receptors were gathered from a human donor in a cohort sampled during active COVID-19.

The CDR3 here is CASSSPPGQGAGGELFF. CDR3 nucleotide sequence: TGTGCCAGCAGTTCCCCTCCGGGACAGGGGGCTGGCGGGGAGCTGTTTTTT. V gene TRBV25-1 combines with J gene TRBJ2-2, with 12 bases lining up with TRBD1. V gave up 5 bases and J gave up 7 bases; unmatched junction bases: 11. Per the germline V gene, CDR1 is MGHDK and CDR2 is SYGVNS. CDR3 length equals 17 residues.

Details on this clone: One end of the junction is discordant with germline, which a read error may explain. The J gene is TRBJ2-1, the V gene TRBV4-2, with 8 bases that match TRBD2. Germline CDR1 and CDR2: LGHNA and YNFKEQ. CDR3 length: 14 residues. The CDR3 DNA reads TGTGCCAGCAGCCAAGAGTCGGGGGGGCCCACCTTACTCTTC. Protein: CASSQESGGPTLLF.

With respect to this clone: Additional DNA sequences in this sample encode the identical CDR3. The CDR3 protein is CAISEGRENTEAFF. The CDR3 DNA is TGTGCCATCAGTGAGGGTCGAGAGAACACTGAAGCTTTCTTT. The chain recombines TRBV10-3 with TRBJ1-1; no reliable D call. The length of the CDR3 is 14 residues. Trimming pared 2 bases from V and 1 base from J, leaving 8 bases between. Germline CDR1 is ENHRY and CDR2 is SYGVKD.

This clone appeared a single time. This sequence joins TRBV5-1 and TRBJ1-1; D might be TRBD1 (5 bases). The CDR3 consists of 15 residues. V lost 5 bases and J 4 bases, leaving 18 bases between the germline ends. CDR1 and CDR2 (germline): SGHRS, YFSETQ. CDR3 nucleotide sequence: TGCGCCAGCAGACAGAGGGAGGGTGGGGGCACTGAAGCTTTCTTT. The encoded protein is CASRQREGGGTEAFF.

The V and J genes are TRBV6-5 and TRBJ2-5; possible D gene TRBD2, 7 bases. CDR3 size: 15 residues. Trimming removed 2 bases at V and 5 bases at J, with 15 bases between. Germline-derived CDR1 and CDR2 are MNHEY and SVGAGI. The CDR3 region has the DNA TGTGCCAGCAGTTACGAAGGGGGGGCAGGGGAGACCCAGTACTTC. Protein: CASSYEGGAGETQYF.

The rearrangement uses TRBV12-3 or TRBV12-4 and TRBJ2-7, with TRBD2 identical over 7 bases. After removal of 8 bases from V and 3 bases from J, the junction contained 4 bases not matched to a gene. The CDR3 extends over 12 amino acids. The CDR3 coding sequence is TGTGCCAGCTCCACGGGGGGCTACGAGCAGTACTTC. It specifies CASSTGGYEQYF.

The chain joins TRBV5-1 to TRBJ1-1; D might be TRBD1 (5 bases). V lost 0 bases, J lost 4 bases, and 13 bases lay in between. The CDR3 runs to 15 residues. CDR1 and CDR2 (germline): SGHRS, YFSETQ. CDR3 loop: CASSLDGAQSTEAFF. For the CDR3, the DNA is TGCGCCAGCAGCTTGGATGGGGCCCAGAGCACTGAAGCTTTCTTT.

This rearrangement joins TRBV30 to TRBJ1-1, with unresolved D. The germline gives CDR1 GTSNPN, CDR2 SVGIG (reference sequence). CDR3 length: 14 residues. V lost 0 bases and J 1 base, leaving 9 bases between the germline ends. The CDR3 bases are TGTGCCTGGAGTGTTTTTGTTAAGAACACTGAAGCTTTCTTT. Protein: CAWSVFVKNTEAFF. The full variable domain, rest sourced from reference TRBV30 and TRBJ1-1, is SQTIHQWPATLVQPVGSPLSLECTVEGTSNPNLYWYRQAAGRGLQLLFYSVGIGQISSEVPQNLSASRPQDRQFILSSKKLLLSDSGFYLCAWSVFVKNTEAFFGQGTRLTVV.

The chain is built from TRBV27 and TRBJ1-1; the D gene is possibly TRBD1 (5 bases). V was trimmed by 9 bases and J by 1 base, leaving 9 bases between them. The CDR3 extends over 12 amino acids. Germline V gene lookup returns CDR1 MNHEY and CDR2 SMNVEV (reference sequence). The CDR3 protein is CASSGQNTEAFF. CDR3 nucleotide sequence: TGTGCCAGTAGTGGACAGAACACTGAAGCTTTCTTT.

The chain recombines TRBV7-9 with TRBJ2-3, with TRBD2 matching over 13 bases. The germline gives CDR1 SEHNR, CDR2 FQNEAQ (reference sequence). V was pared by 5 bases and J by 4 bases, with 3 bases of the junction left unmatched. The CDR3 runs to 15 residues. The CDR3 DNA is TGTGCCAGCAGCCAGGGACTAGCGGGGTCAGATACGCAGTATTTT. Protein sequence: CASSQGLAGSDTQYF.

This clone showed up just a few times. The DNA of the CDR3 is TGTGCCACCAGTGATAATATGAACTATGGCTACACCTTC. Protein sequence: CATSDNMNYGYTF. The J gene is TRBJ1-2, the V gene TRBV24-1; D uncertain. Germline CDR1 KGHDR, CDR2 SFDVKD. This CDR3 comprises 13 residues. V lost 3 bases, J lost 2 bases, and 6 bases lay in between.

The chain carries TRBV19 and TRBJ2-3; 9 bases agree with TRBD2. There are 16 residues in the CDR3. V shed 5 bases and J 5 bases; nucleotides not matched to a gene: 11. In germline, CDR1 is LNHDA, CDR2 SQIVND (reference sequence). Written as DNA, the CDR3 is TGTGCCAGTAGTCCCATAGCGGGGGAGCATCAAGATACGCAGTATTTT. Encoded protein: CASSPIAGEHQDTQYF.

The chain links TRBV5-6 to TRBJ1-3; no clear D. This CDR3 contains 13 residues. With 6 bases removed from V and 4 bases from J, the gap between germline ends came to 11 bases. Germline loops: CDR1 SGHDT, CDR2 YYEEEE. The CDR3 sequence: CASNLREGNTIYF. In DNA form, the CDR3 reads TGTGCCAGCAACCTTAGAGAGGGAAACACCATATATTTT.

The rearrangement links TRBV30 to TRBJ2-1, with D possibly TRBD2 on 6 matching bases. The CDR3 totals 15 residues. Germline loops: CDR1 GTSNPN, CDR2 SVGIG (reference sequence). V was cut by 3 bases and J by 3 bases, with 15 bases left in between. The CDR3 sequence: CAWSPGGTIYNEQFF. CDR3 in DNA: TGTGCCTGGAGCCCCGGCGGGACCATCTACAATGAGCAGTTCTTC.

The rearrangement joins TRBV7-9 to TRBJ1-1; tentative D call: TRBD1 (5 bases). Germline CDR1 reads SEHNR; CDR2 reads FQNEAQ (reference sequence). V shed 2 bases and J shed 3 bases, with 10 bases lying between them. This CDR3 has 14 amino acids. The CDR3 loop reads CASSLMGLDTEAFF. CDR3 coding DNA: TGTGCCAGCAGCTTAATGGGGCTGGACACTGAAGCTTTCTTT.

As DNA, the CDR3 is TGTGCCATCAGTGAGTCGATCCTGTCGGGCGGGGGGGCGATTCCAGATACGCAGTATTTT. This sequence encodes CAISESILSGGGAIPDTQYF. J is TRBJ2-3 and V is TRBV10-3, with 9 positions matching TRBD2. The CDR3 covers 20 residues. The ends lost 0 bases at V and 4 bases at J; junction bases unmatched: 17. The germline gives CDR1 ENHRY, CDR2 SYGVKD.

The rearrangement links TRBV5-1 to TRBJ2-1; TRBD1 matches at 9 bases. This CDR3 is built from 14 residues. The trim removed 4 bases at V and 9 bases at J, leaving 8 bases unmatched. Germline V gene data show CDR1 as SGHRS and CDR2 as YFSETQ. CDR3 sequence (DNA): TGCGCCAGCAGCCAGGGACAGGGATGGGTTGAGCAGTTCTTC. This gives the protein CASSQGQGWVEQFF.

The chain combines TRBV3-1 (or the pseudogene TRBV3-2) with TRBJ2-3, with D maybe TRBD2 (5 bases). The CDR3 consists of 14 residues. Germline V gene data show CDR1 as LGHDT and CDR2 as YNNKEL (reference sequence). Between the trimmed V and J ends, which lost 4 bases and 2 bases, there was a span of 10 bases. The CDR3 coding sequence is TGTGCCAGCAGCCTCCGGGATCTCACAGATACGCAGTATTTT. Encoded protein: CASSLRDLTDTQYF.